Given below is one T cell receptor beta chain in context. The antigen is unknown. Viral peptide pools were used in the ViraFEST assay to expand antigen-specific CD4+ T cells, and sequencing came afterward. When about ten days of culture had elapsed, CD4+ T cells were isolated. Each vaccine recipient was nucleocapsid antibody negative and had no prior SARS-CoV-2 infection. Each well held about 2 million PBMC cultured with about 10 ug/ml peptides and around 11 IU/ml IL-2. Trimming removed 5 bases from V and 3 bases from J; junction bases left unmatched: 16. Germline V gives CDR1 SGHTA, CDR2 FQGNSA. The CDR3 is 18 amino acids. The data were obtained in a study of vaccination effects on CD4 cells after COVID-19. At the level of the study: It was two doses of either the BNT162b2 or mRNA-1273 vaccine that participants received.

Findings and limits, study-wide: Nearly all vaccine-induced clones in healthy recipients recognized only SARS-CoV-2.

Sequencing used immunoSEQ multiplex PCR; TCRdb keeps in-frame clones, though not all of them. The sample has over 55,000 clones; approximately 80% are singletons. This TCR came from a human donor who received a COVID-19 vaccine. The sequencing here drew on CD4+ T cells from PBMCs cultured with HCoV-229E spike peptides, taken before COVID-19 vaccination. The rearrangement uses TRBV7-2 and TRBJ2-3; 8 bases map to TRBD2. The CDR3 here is CASSLSGTGGPRTDTQYF. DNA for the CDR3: TGTGCCAGCAGCCTATCGGGAACGGGGGGGCCAAGGACAGATACGCAGTATTTT.